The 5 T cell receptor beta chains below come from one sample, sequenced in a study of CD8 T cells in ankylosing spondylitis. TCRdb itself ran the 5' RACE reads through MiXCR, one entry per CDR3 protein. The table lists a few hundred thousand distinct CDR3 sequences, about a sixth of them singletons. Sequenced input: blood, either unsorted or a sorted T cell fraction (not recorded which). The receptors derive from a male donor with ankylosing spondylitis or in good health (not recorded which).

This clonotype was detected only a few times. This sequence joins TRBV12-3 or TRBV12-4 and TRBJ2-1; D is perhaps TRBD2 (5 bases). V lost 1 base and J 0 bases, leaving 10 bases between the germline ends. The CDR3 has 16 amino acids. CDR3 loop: CASSLESGSSYNEQFF. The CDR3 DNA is TGTGCCAGCAGTTTAGAGAGCGGCAGCTCCTACAATGAGCAGTTCTTC.

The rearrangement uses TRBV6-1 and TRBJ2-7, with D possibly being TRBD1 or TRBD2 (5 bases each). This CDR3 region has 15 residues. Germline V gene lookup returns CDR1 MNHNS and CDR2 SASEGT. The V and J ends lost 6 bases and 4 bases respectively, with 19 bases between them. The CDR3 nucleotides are TGTGCCAGCAGCCCTTGGGGGAGCAACGGATACGAGCAGTACTTC. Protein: CASSPWGSNGYEQYF.

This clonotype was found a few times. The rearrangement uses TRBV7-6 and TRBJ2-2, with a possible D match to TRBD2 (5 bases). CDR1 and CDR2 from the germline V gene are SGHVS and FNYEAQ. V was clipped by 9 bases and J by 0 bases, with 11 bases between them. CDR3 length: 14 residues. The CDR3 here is CASNGGSNTGELFF. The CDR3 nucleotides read TGTGCCAGTAACGGAGGATCGAACACCGGGGAGCTGTTTTTT. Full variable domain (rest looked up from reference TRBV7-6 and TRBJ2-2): GAGVSQSPRYKVTKRGQDVALRCDPISGHVSLYWYRQALGQGPEFLTYFNYEAQQDKSGLPNDRFSAERPEGSISTLTIQRTEQRDSAMYRCASNGGSNTGELFFGEGSRLTVL.

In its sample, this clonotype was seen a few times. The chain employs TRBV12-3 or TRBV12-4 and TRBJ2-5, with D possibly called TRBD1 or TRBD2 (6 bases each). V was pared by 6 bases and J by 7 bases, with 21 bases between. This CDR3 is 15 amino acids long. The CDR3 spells CASSPIAALGGTQYF. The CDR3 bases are TGTGCCAGCAGCCCCATAGCGGCGCTAGGGGGGACCCAGTACTTC.

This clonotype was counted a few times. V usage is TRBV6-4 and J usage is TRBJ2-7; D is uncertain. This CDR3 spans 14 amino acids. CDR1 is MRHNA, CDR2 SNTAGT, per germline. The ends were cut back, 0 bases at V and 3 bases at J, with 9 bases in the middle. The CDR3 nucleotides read TGTGCCAGCAGTGACTCGAGTTACAACTACGAGCAGTACTTC. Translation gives CASSDSSYNYEQYF.